The 31 T cell receptor beta chains presented below share a single source sample, sequenced in a study of cytotoxic CD8 clonotypes in ibrutinib-treated CLL. Using immunoSEQ multiplex PCR, the repertoire was profiled, and TCRdb retains in-frame clones only, with some absent. This repertoire shows about 140,000 clones, roughly 80% found once; its top ten account for around 30%. The source material was PBMCs, sampled after 12 months of ibrutinib treatment. Receptor source: a human donor with chronic lymphocytic leukemia.

This clone was observed a single time. This rearrangement joins TRBV18 to TRBJ1-2; 10 bases agree with TRBD1. After removal of 1 base from V and 5 bases from J, the junction contained 4 bases not matched to a gene. Germline loops: CDR1 KGHSH, CDR2 LQKENI. The CDR3 consists of 15 residues. The CDR3 DNA follows: TGTGCCAGCTCACCACGACAGGGGGCGGAGTATGGCTACACCTTC. This gives the protein CASSPRQGAEYGYTF.

The J gene is TRBJ2-1, the V gene TRBV10-3, with D tentatively TRBD2 (5 bases). The germline gives CDR1 ENHRY, CDR2 SYGVKD. CDR3 length: 14 residues. Trimming shortened V by 4 bases and J by 10 bases, and 17 bases separated the two germline ends. The CDR3 DNA reads as TGTGCCATCAGTGGCATACTAGGTACTCCCGAGCAGTTCTTC. Protein sequence: CAISGILGTPEQFF.

This chain links TRBV11-3 with TRBJ2-7; D gene uncertain. The CDR3 is made up of 14 amino acids. Looked up from germline, CDR1 is SGHNT and CDR2 is YENEEA. The V and J ends lost 3 bases and 4 bases respectively, with 13 bases between them. In DNA, the CDR3 is TGTGCCAGCAGCTTGTACGGTGGTCCTTACGAGCAGTACTTC. Protein: CASSLYGGPYEQYF.

CDR3 sequence reads: CAWVRGDPPYEQYF. The DNA for the CDR3 is TGTGCCTGGGTTAGGGGGGATCCCCCCTACGAGCAGTACTTC. The V call is TRBV30, the J call TRBJ2-7; D possibly uses TRBD1 or TRBD2 (6 bases each). V was pared by 5 bases and J by 2 bases, with 16 bases between. Germline values: CDR1 GTSNPN, CDR2 SVGIG (reference sequence). This CDR3 spans 14 amino acids.

J is TRBJ2-4 and V is TRBV15, with 8 nucleotides matching TRBD2. The CDR3 loop spans 18 amino acids. CDR1 and CDR2 from the germline V gene are LNHNV and YYDKDF (reference sequence). Trimming took 0 bases from V and 0 from J; bases not matched to a gene: 7. CDR3 in DNA: TGTGCCACCAGCAGAGATTTCGGGAGGGTTCAAGCCAAAAACATTCAGTACTTC. Translated: CATSRDFGRVQAKNIQYF.

The chain carries TRBV6-1 and TRBJ1-2, with D tentatively TRBD1 (5 bases). This CDR3 spans 14 amino acids. V was cut by 2 bases and J by 4 bases, with 11 bases left in between. CDR1 is MNHNS and CDR2 is SASEGT in the germline V gene. The CDR3 nucleotides read TGTGCCAGCAGTGAATATGCAGGGACCTATGGCTACACCTTC. Amino acid sequence: CASSEYAGTYGYTF.

The rearrangement joins TRBV11-3 to TRBJ2-7, with a tentative D call TRBD2 (6 bases). The V gene lost 3 bases and the J gene lost 3 bases, with 12 bases spanning the gap. CDR1 is SGHNT and CDR2 is YENEEA in the germline V gene. CDR3 size: 14 residues. The CDR3 sequence is CASSLEGTNYEQYF. CDR3 DNA sequence: TGTGCCAGCAGCTTGGAGGGGACCAACTACGAGCAGTACTTC.

This clone appeared a single time. The chain is built from TRBV4-2 and TRBJ2-6, with TRBD1 as a possible D gene (6 bases). V was clipped by 0 bases and J by 0 bases, with 12 bases between them. The CDR3 has 18 amino acids. CDR1 is LGHNA and CDR2 is YNFKEQ in the germline V gene. The CDR3 is CASSQEIQGSSGANVLTF. DNA for the CDR3: TGTGCCAGCAGCCAAGAAATACAGGGTAGCTCTGGGGCCAACGTCCTGACTTTC.

The table lists this clone with a few counts. The chain recombines TRBV6-5 with TRBJ2-7; 7 bases are a match to TRBD1. The CDR3 sequence is 14 residues long. V lost 6 bases and J lost 3; bases outside the gene matches: 8. Germline V lookup: CDR1 MNHEY, CDR2 SVGAGI. The CDR3 here is CASRRQQGYYEQYF. The CDR3 coding sequence is TGTGCCAGCAGGCGACAACAGGGGTACTACGAGCAGTACTTC.

This sequence joins TRBV6-1 and TRBJ2-3; TRBD2 agrees at 12 bases. There are 15 residues in the CDR3. J lost 3 bases, V lost 8 bases, and 6 bases had no gene match. Germline V gene data show CDR1 as MNHNS and CDR2 as SASEGT. The CDR3 region is CASGQLAGGTDTQYF. In DNA, the CDR3 is TGTGCCAGCGGCCAACTAGCGGGGGGAACAGATACGCAGTATTTT.

The rearrangement links TRBV6-5 to TRBJ2-7; 11 nucleotides align to TRBD1. The junction had 7 bases not matched to a gene; V was cut back by 6 bases and J by 3 bases. This CDR3 region has 15 residues. Per the germline V gene, CDR1 is MNHEY and CDR2 is SVGAGI. In DNA form, the CDR3 reads TGTGCCAGCAGAAATCCGGGACAGGGGGACTACGAGCAGTACTTC. Residues: CASRNPGQGDYEQYF.

The V and J genes are TRBV19 and TRBJ2-4, with D perhaps matching TRBD1 or TRBD2 (5 bases each). The CDR3 loop spans 14 amino acids. V gave up 4 bases and J gave up 0 bases, with 7 bases separating them. Germline V gives CDR1 LNHDA, CDR2 SQIVND (reference sequence). In nucleotides, the CDR3 is TGTGCCAGTAGTACCGGGACAGCCAAAAACATTCAGTACTTC. Its translation is CASSTGTAKNIQYF.

This clone was seen a single time. The rearrangement links TRBV27 to TRBJ2-1; D gene uncertain. This CDR3 has 13 residues. Germline V gives CDR1 MNHEY, CDR2 SMNVEV (reference sequence). V lost 1 base to trimming and J lost 4 bases, with 5 bases between them. CDR3 sequence reads: CASSLYLYNEQFF. The CDR3 DNA sequence: TGTGCCAGCAGTTTATATCTATACAATGAGCAGTTCTTC.

This chain connects TRBV7-6 to TRBJ2-2; no definite D call. Germline V CDR1 and CDR2: SGHVS, FNYEAQ. Deletions cut 3 bases from V and 6 bases from J, with 14 bases between. The CDR3 spans 15 residues. The CDR3 spells CASSLVPPSAGELFF. CDR3 in DNA: TGTGCCAGCAGCTTGGTTCCTCCCTCGGCCGGGGAGCTGTTTTTT. Filled out from reference TRBV7-6 and TRBJ2-2, the complete variable domain reads GAGVSQSPRYKVTKRGQDVALRCDPISGHVSLYWYRQALGQGPEFLTYFNYEAQQDKSGLPNDRFSAERPEGSISTLTIQRTEQRDSAMYRCASSLVPPSAGELFFGEGSRLTVL.

The rearrangement links TRBV27 to TRBJ1-1, with a tentative D call TRBD1 (5 bases). The germline V and J ends were trimmed by 1 base and 1 base, with 10 bases remaining between them. CDR1 is MNHEY and CDR2 is SMNVEV in the germline V gene (reference sequence). The CDR3 consists of 15 residues. The chain's CDR3 is CASSLYGTANTEAFF. The DNA for the CDR3 is TGTGCCAGCAGTTTATACGGGACGGCGAACACTGAAGCTTTCTTT.

This clone was found once. The chain combines TRBV10-3 with TRBJ2-3; D is unresolved. Trimming took 8 bases from V and 4 from J, leaving 7 bases between them. Germline values: CDR1 ENHRY, CDR2 SYGVKD. The CDR3 contains 11 residues. CDR3 sequence reads: CAILTADTQYF. In nucleotides, the CDR3 is TGTGCCATCCTAACGGCAGATACGCAGTATTTT.

The CDR3: CASSPPTLDTQYF. CDR3 in DNA: TGTGCCAGCTCACCACCGACGCTAGATACGCAGTATTTT. This chain uses TRBV18 with TRBJ2-3; D unresolved. Germline V gene lookup returns CDR1 KGHSH and CDR2 LQKENI. Trimming cost V 0 bases and J 5 bases, with 6 bases left between them. CDR3 length equals 13 residues.

This clone showed up just once. The rearrangement links TRBV7-9 to TRBJ2-5; TRBD1 is a possible D gene (6 bases). The germline V gene has CDR1 SEHNR and CDR2 FQNEAQ (reference sequence). V dropped 6 bases and J dropped 8 bases, with 22 bases sitting between them. There are 15 residues in the CDR3. CDR3 amino acids: CASSSLTGSIITQYF. CDR3 DNA: TGTGCCAGCAGTTCCCTGACAGGCTCCATAATTACCCAGTACTTC.

The rearrangement uses TRBV18 and TRBJ2-2; a weak D match, TRBD2 (5 bases). CDR1 is KGHSH and CDR2 is LQKENI in the germline V gene. The CDR3 contains 16 residues. The V gene lost 1 base and the J gene lost 2 bases, with 11 bases spanning the gap. The CDR3 sequence: CASSPQGVPNTGELFF. CDR3 nucleotides: TGTGCCAGCTCACCACAGGGAGTCCCTAACACCGGGGAGCTGTTTTTT.

This clone was observed a single time. The chain links TRBV27 to TRBJ1-1; 9 bases map to TRBD1. The CDR3 contains 15 residues. J was trimmed by 1 base and V by 5 bases; bases with no gene match: 5. Germline V gene data show CDR1 as MNHEY and CDR2 as SMNVEV (reference sequence). The CDR3 sequence is CASSPGTGRNTEAFF. The CDR3 DNA reads as TGTGCCAGCAGTCCGGGGACAGGGAGGAACACTGAAGCTTTCTTT.

This chain connects TRBV29-1 to TRBJ1-2; 9 positions match TRBD1. This CDR3 is 12 amino acids long. CDR1 is SQVTM, CDR2 ANQGSEA, per germline. With V trimmed by 5 bases and J by 7 bases, 5 bases remained unmatched. CDR3: CSVTGTGFGYTF. In DNA, the CDR3 is TGCAGCGTTACCGGGACAGGGTTTGGCTACACCTTC.

The V gene is TRBV2, the J gene TRBJ2-5; D perhaps matches TRBD2 (5 bases). CDR1 is SNHLY and CDR2 is FYNNEI in the germline V gene. Trimming removed 5 bases from V and 4 bases from J, with 8 bases in between. The CDR3 runs 12 residues. In nucleotides, the CDR3 is TGTGCCAGCAGTTTGGGGAGAGAGACCCAGTACTTC. This encodes CASSLGRETQYF.

The table lists this clone with a count of one. This sequence joins TRBV5-5 and TRBJ2-5, with 7 bases that match TRBD1. The germline V gene encodes CDR1 SGHKS and CDR2 YYEKEE (reference sequence). V gave up 6 bases and J gave up 5 bases; unmatched junction bases: 4. This CDR3 has 12 residues. Here the CDR3 DNA reads TGTGCCAGCAACGAACAGGGGGAGACCCAGTACTTC. This translates into CASNEQGETQYF.

The genes are TRBV23-1 and TRBJ1-1, with a weak D call TRBD1 (6 bases). TRBV23-1 is designated an ORF whose function remains uncertain. The CDR3 has 14 residues. Deletions cut 2 bases from V and 8 bases from J, with 15 bases between. The CDR3 sequence is CASSQKGQVPEAFF. In DNA form, the CDR3 reads TGCGCCAGCAGTCAAAAGGGACAAGTTCCCGAAGCTTTCTTT.

The V gene is TRBV7-6, the J gene TRBJ1-1, with 7 bases lining up with TRBD1. J lost 5 bases, V lost 2 bases, and 5 bases had no gene match. The CDR3 extends over 14 amino acids. Looked up from germline, CDR1 is SGHVS and CDR2 is FNYEAQ. CDR3 in DNA: TGTGCCAGCAGCTTACAGGGGGAGGGGACTGAAGCTTTCTTT. Translating gives CASSLQGEGTEAFF.

The DNA of the CDR3 is TGTGCCAGCAGCGTAGGCGGTGGGACCCAGTACTTC. As protein: CASSVGGGTQYF. The rearrangement joins TRBV9 to TRBJ2-5; D gene unclear. The V gene's germline CDR1 is SGDLS and CDR2 YYNGEE. V was pared by 0 bases and J by 7 bases, with 7 bases between. This CDR3 spans 12 amino acids. The whole variable domain, remainder taken from reference TRBV9 and TRBJ2-5, is DSGVTQTPKHLITATGQRVTLRCSPRSGDLSVYWYQQSLDQGLQFLIQYYNGEERAKGNILERFSAQQFPDLHSELNLSSLELGDSALYFCASSVGGGTQYFGPGTRLLVL.

The gene calls are TRBV6-1 and TRBJ1-1; D is uncertain. The germline gives CDR1 MNHNS, CDR2 SASEGT. The length of the CDR3 is 11 residues. Trimming left V 8 bases short and J 6 bases short, with 10 bases between. CDR3 region: CASEGISEAFF. CDR3 bases: TGTGCCAGCGAGGGTATCTCTGAAGCTTTCTTT.

V is TRBV6-5 and J is TRBJ2-1, with 10 bases aligning to TRBD2. The J segment lost 4 bases and the V segment lost 7 bases, leaving 4 bases of the junction unmatched. Germline values: CDR1 MNHEY, CDR2 SVGAGI. The CDR3 is 14 residues long. Here the CDR3 reads CASKREGQYNEQFF. Written as DNA, the CDR3 is TGTGCCAGCAAGCGGGAGGGCCAGTACAATGAGCAGTTCTTC.

The chain recombines TRBV15 with TRBJ2-7; D assignment may be TRBD1 or TRBD2 (5 bases each). V lost 1 base to trimming and J lost 1 base, with 14 bases between them. Germline lookup yields CDR1 LNHNV and CDR2 YYDKDF (reference sequence). The CDR3 is made up of 16 amino acids. CDR3 residues: CATSRVGTMTSYEQYF. DNA for the CDR3: TGTGCCACCAGCAGAGTGGGGACGATGACTTCCTACGAGCAGTACTTC.

The J gene is TRBJ1-2, the V gene TRBV19; D perhaps matches TRBD1 (6 bases). In germline, CDR1 is LNHDA, CDR2 SQIVND (reference sequence). There are 15 residues in the CDR3. The V end was cut by 3 bases, the J end by 7 bases, with 18 bases between. This CDR3 is CASSIWGLSSVGYTF. Here the CDR3 DNA reads TGTGCCAGTAGTATTTGGGGGCTGAGCAGTGTTGGCTACACCTTC.

This clone showed up just a few times. The J gene is TRBJ2-1, the V gene TRBV4-2, with unresolved D. The CDR3 consists of 15 residues. The ends were cut back, 0 bases at V and 8 bases at J, with 14 bases in the middle. Germline V gene data show CDR1 as LGHNA and CDR2 as YNFKEQ. The CDR3 sequence is CASSQELASGDEQFF. Here the CDR3 DNA reads TGTGCCAGCAGCCAAGAATTAGCTAGTGGTGATGAGCAGTTCTTC.